This T cell receptor beta chain is drawn from a study of cytomegalovirus exposure and HLA in healthy donors. Study findings and constraints: Researchers catalogued some 160 TCR beta chains as cytomegalovirus-associated.

This clone is a singleton in its sample. Its matching antigen is unknown. Germline V gene data show CDR1 as SEHNR and CDR2 as FQNEAQ (reference sequence). Deletions cut 5 bases from V and 0 bases from J, with 13 bases between. The CDR3 is 16 residues long. Vbeta (60) and Jbeta (13) primers were used in the PCR. Assay: immunoSEQ multiplex PCR; the TCRdb copy retains only in-frame clones and omits some. The table records fewer than 200,000 clones, 65% to 85% of them present only once. This sequence joins TRBV7-9 and TRBJ2-2, with D possibly TRBD1 on 5 matching bases. The sequence derives from a woman in her 50s in good health and CMV-seropositive. The sequenced sample consisted of PBMCs. The CDR3 loop is CASSQSRQTNTGELFF. CDR3 bases: TGTGCCAGCAGCCAATCTCGACAGACGAACACCGGGGAGCTGTTTTTT.